This T cell receptor (beta chain) was documented in a study of identical twins. Template switching added a universal primer site; cDNA carried unique molecular identifiers. MiXCR, applied by TCRdb to the 5' RACE reads, yields one record per CDR3 protein. The sample lists 650,000 to 800,000 distinct CDR3 sequences; over 8.5% were seen once. Study-wide results and caveats: For zero-insertion analyses, partial confounding could come from invariant MAIT and iNKT cells. The same donors were not followed; conclusions instead depended on cross-sectional statistical analysis. Model-predicted out-of-frame TCR alpha sharing fell below observed values in monozygotic twins.

Points on this clonotype: The antigen is unknown.

The CDR3 runs to 17 residues. V gave up 1 base and J gave up 5 bases; unmatched junction bases: 11. Germline CDR1 reads SNHLY; CDR2 reads FYNNEI. These data were also reused for a study on yellow fever vaccine responses in identical twins.

The specimen was PBMCs. This receptor was identified in a young woman in good health. V is TRBV2 and J is TRBJ2-5; 9 bases fit TRBD2. The CDR3 spells CASSEEASGDWGETQYF. The CDR3 bases are TGTGCCAGCAGTGAAGAGGCTAGCGGGGACTGGGGGGAGACCCAGTACTTC.